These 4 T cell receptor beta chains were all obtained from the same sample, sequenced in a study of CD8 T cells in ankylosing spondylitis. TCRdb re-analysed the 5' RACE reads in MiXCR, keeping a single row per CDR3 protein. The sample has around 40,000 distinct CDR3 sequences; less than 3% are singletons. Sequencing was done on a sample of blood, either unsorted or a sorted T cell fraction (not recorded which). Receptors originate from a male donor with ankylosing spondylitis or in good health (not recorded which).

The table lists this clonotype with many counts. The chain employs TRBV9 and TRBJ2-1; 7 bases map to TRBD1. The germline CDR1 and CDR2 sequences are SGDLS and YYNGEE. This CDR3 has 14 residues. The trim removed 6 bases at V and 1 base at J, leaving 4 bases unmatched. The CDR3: CASTGTASYNEQFF. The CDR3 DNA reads TGTGCCAGCACCGGGACAGCTTCCTACAATGAGCAGTTCTTC.

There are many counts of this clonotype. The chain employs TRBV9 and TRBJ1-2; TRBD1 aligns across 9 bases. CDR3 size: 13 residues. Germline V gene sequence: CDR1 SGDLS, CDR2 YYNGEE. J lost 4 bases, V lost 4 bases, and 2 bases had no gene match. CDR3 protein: CASSPTGGYGYTF. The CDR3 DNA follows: TGTGCCAGCAGCCCGACAGGGGGCTATGGCTACACCTTC.

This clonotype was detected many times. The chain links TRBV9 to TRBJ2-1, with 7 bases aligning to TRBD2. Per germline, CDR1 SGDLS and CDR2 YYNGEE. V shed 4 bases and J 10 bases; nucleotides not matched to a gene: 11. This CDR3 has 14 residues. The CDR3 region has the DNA TGTGCCAGCAGCCCCCCCGGACTAGTAGACGAGCAGTTCTTC. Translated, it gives CASSPPGLVDEQFF.

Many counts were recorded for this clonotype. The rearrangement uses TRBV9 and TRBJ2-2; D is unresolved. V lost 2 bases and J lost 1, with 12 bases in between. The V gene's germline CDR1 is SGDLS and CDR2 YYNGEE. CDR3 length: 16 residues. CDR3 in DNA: TGTGCCAGCAGCGTTGATGACACCAGGAACACCGGGGAGCTGTTTTTT. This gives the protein CASSVDDTRNTGELFF.